These 22 T cell receptor beta chains were sequenced from one sample in a study of blood T cell repertoires in COVID-19. Some clones are missing from TCRdb's copy, which holds only in-frame ones; the method was immunoSEQ multiplex PCR. The sample consists of 80,000 to 100,000 clones, roughly 80% of them appearing once. The sequenced sample was peripheral blood. The receptors here all came from a human donor in a cohort sampled during active COVID-19.

The rearrangement uses TRBV10-3 and TRBJ1-1; 10 bases fit TRBD1. CDR1 and CDR2 (germline): ENHRY, SYGVKD. The CDR3 has 16 residues. Trimming cost V 6 bases and J 7 bases; bases outside gene matches: 14. As DNA, the CDR3 is TGTGCCATCAGCGCCAACGTAGGACAGGGGGATGGTGAAGCTTTCTTT. As protein: CAISANVGQGDGEAFF.

This clone was found many times. Compared with germline, one end of the junction differs, possibly owing to a read error. The chain joins TRBV19 to TRBJ2-1; 10 nucleotides line up with TRBD2. Germline V lookup: CDR1 LNHDA, CDR2 SQIVND (reference sequence). This CDR3 has 14 amino acids. Here the CDR3 reads CASSTGLAAPLSIF. CDR3 nucleotides: TGTGCCAGTAGTACTGGACTAGCGGCACCCTTGTCGATCTTC.

The CDR3 sequence is CASSLSSGGEQYF. Here the CDR3 DNA reads TGTGCCAGCAGCTTGAGTAGCGGGGGCGAGCAGTACTTC. This chain links TRBV11-3 with TRBJ2-7; 9 nucleotides agree with TRBD2. J gave up 6 bases and V 3 bases, and 3 bases lay outside the gene matches. The CDR3 is 13 amino acids. The germline CDR1 and CDR2 sequences are SGHNT and YENEEA.

This clone is termed medium-sized (0.01 to 0.1%). The chain recombines TRBV25-1 with TRBJ1-1; D call uncertain. Trimming cost V 5 bases and J 0 bases, with 4 bases left between them. The CDR3 covers 12 residues. Per the germline V gene, CDR1 is MGHDK and CDR2 is SYGVNS. The CDR3 loop reads CASSNMNTEAFF. In nucleotides, the CDR3 is TGTGCCAGCAGTAACATGAACACTGAAGCTTTCTTT.

This chain links TRBV28 with TRBJ2-7; D may be TRBD1 (6 bases). This CDR3 has 13 amino acids. CDR1 MDHEN and CDR2 SYDVKM come from the germline V gene. V was shortened by 4 bases and J by 3 bases, with 10 bases between the two germline ends. The CDR3 DNA sequence: TGTGCCAGCAGTTCTCCGGGACACTACGAGCAGTACTTC. It translates to CASSSPGHYEQYF.

V and J are TRBV3-1 (or the pseudogene TRBV3-2) and TRBJ2-1; 8 bases agree with TRBD1. The CDR3 extends over 15 amino acids. The ends lost 4 bases at V and 2 bases at J; junction bases unmatched: 4. Germline V gene lookup returns CDR1 LGHDT and CDR2 YNNKEL (reference sequence). CDR3 nucleotides: TGTGCCAGCAGCCGCCCGGGACAGGCCTACAATGAGCAGTTCTTC. It yields the protein CASSRPGQAYNEQFF.

This clone was counted only a few times. The rearrangement links TRBV5-6 to TRBJ1-1; tentatively, D is TRBD1 (6 bases). The CDR3 totals 15 residues. Germline CDR1 reads SGHDT; CDR2 reads YYEEEE. V was trimmed by 4 bases and J by 1 base, leaving 14 bases between them. The CDR3 is CASSGGRLTNTEAFF. The CDR3 nucleotides read TGTGCCAGCAGCGGGGGCCGACTGACGAACACTGAAGCTTTCTTT.

This clone appeared a single time. The chain recombines TRBV5-1 with TRBJ2-3; no firm D call. The CDR3 covers 14 residues. Germline V CDR1 and CDR2: SGHRS, YFSETQ. V lost 0 bases and J lost 8, with 13 bases in between. CDR3 sequence (DNA): TGCGCCAGCAGCTTGGGAGCTTCCGAGGCTACGCAGTATTTT. Its protein is CASSLGASEATQYF.

The rearrangement uses TRBV5-1 and TRBJ2-5; D perhaps matches TRBD2 (6 bases). CDR1 is SGHRS, CDR2 YFSETQ, per germline. V lost 5 bases to trimming and J lost 2 bases, with 13 bases between them. There are 14 residues in the CDR3. CDR3 coding DNA: TGCGCCAGCAGTTCGGGGGAGGTACAAGAGACCCAGTACTTC. Its protein is CASSSGEVQETQYF.

The rearrangement joins TRBV5-1 to TRBJ1-4; 7 nucleotides match TRBD1. The trim removed 4 bases at V and 5 bases at J, leaving 5 bases unmatched. CDR3 length: 14 residues. Germline V gene sequence: CDR1 SGHRS, CDR2 YFSETQ. CDR3 nucleotides: TGCGCCAGCAGCCGGGACAGACAAAATGAAAAACTGTTTTTT. Its protein product is CASSRDRQNEKLFF.

This clone was seen a few times. V and J are TRBV5-1 and TRBJ2-5, with TRBD2 matching 7 bases. In germline, CDR1 is SGHRS, CDR2 YFSETQ. V gave up 0 bases and J gave up 5 bases; unmatched junction bases: 7. The CDR3 has 15 amino acids. The CDR3, as DNA: TGCGCCAGCAGCTTGGCGCCAGGGAGGGTCGAGACCCAGTACTTC. It codes for CASSLAPGRVETQYF.

The J gene is TRBJ1-6, the V gene TRBV10-2, with D possibly being TRBD1 (5 bases). Per the germline V gene, CDR1 is WSHSY and CDR2 is SAAADI. Trimming stripped 4 bases from V and 6 bases from J, with 10 bases between. The CDR3 totals 14 residues. The CDR3 protein is CASSVRGGNSPLHF. As DNA, the CDR3 is TGCGCCAGCAGTGTTCGGGGGGGTAATTCACCCCTCCACTTT.

CDR3 nucleotide sequence: TGTGCCAGCAGACTGGACAGTAACACTGAAGCTTTCTTT. This translates into CASRLDSNTEAFF. The chain joins TRBV7-2 to TRBJ1-1; TRBD1 might be the D (6 bases). Trimming took off 6 bases at V and 2 bases at J, with 10 bases between the two ends. The CDR3 spans 13 residues. CDR1 is SGHTA and CDR2 is FQGNSA in the germline V gene.

This chain joins TRBV28 and TRBJ2-3, with a possible D match to TRBD2 (6 bases). Trimming pared 2 bases from V and 5 bases from J, leaving 11 bases between. The V gene's germline CDR1 is MDHEN and CDR2 SYDVKM. CDR3 length equals 14 residues. As DNA, the CDR3 is TGTGCCAGCAGTTTAGGAGGGGCAAGAGATACGCAGTATTTT. Its protein product is CASSLGGARDTQYF.

This clone was picked up a small number of times. The chain couples TRBV19 to TRBJ2-1; 11 bases map to TRBD2. The J segment lost 4 bases and the V segment lost 4 bases, leaving 6 bases of the junction unmatched. The CDR3 length is 16 residues. In germline, CDR1 is LNHDA, CDR2 SQIVND (reference sequence). This CDR3 is CASSTLLAGVYNEQFF. CDR3 bases: TGTGCCAGTAGTACCTTACTAGCGGGAGTTTACAATGAGCAGTTCTTC.

The rearrangement links TRBV2 to TRBJ1-2, with D hard to call. V was shortened by 5 bases and J by 0 bases, with 13 bases between the two germline ends. This CDR3 comprises 15 residues. CDR1 and CDR2 (germline): SNHLY, FYNNEI. CDR3 sequence: CASSPEAPANYGYTF. CDR3 DNA sequence: TGTGCCAGCAGTCCTGAAGCACCCGCTAACTATGGCTACACCTTC.

The genes are TRBV28 and TRBJ2-5; 7 bases are a match to TRBD2. This CDR3 has 14 residues. From germline, CDR1 is MDHEN and CDR2 SYDVKM. With 9 bases clipped from V and 2 bases from J, the junction kept 9 bases outside the gene matches. As DNA, the CDR3 is TGTGCCAGTGCGGGAAGCGGGAATCAAGAGACCCAGTACTTC. Amino acid sequence: CASAGSGNQETQYF.

The chain carries TRBV5-1 and TRBJ2-3; TRBD1 aligns across 7 bases. The CDR3 runs to 16 residues. CDR1 SGHRS and CDR2 YFSETQ come from the germline V gene. The V and J ends lost 2 bases and 1 base, in that order; junction bases with no gene match: 7. CDR3 nucleotide sequence: TGCGCCAGCAGCTTCCAGGGGGATTCCGGCACAGATACGCAGTATTTT. Its protein product is CASSFQGDSGTDTQYF. The full variable domain, in which reference TRBV5-1 and TRBJ2-3 provide the parts outside the CDR3, is KAGVTQTPRYLIKTRGQQVTLSCSPISGHRSVSWYQQTPGQGLQFLFEYFSETQRNKGNFPGRFSGRQFSNSRSEMNVSTLELGDSALYLCASSFQGDSGTDTQYFGPGTRLTVL.

This clone has just a few counts. The V and J genes are TRBV12-3 or TRBV12-4 and TRBJ2-2, with TRBD2 as a possible D gene (6 bases). The V end lost 4 bases, the J end lost 5 bases, and 8 bases lay between the germline ends. The CDR3 extends over 13 amino acids. The CDR3 loop is CASSSRGTGELFF. CDR3 sequence (DNA): TGTGCCAGCAGTTCCCGGGGGACCGGGGAGCTGTTTTTT.

The chain recombines TRBV4-1 with TRBJ2-6, with D possibly being TRBD1 (6 bases). The CDR3 loop spans 17 amino acids. Trimming cost V 2 bases and J 0 bases, with 11 bases left between them. Germline V gives CDR1 MGHRA, CDR2 YSYEKL. DNA of the CDR3: TGCGCCAGCAGCCAAACGGTCAGGGGCTCTGGGGCCAACGTCCTGACTTTC. This encodes CASSQTVRGSGANVLTF.

CDR3 loop: CASSSGSFSRAQHF. The CDR3 DNA sequence: TGTGCCAGCAGTTCCGGGTCATTTTCCAGGGCCCAGCATTTT. The rearrangement uses TRBV28 and TRBJ1-5; possible D gene TRBD1, 5 bases. This CDR3 has 14 amino acids. The germline gives CDR1 MDHEN, CDR2 SYDVKM. The ends were cut back, 4 bases at V and 11 bases at J, with 18 bases in the middle.

The genes are TRBV27 and TRBJ2-3; 7 bases are a match to TRBD2. Unmatched junction bases numbered 8, after V lost 6 bases and J lost 2 bases. The CDR3 totals 15 residues. The germline V gene has CDR1 MNHEY and CDR2 SMNVEV (reference sequence). The CDR3 nucleotides are TGTGCCAGCAGGGCGACTAGCAGAATCACAGATACGCAGTATTTT. Protein: CASRATSRITDTQYF.